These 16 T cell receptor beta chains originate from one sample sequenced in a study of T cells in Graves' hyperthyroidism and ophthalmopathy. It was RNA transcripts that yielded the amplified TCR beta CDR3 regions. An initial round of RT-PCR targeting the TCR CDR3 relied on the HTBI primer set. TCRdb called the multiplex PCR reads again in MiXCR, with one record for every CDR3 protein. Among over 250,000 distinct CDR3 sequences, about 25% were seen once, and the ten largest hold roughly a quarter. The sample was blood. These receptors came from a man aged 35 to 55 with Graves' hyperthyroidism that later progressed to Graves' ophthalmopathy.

The CDR3 nucleotides read TGTGCCAGCAGTTACACCTGGGACACCCTCATGAACACTGAAGCTTTCTTT. As protein: CASSYTWDTLMNTEAFF. The chain is built from TRBV6-2 or TRBV6-3 and TRBJ1-1; the D gene is possibly TRBD1 (6 bases). There are 17 residues in the CDR3. Germline V gives CDR1 MNHEY, CDR2 SVGEGT. Trimming took off 2 bases at V and 0 bases at J, with 16 bases between the two ends.

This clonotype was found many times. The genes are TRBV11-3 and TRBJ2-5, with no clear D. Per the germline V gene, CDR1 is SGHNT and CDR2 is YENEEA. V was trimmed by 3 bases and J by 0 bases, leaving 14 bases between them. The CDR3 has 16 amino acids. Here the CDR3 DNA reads TGTGCCAGCAGCTTTGGGTACAATATGTACCAAGAGACCCAGTACTTC. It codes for CASSFGYNMYQETQYF.

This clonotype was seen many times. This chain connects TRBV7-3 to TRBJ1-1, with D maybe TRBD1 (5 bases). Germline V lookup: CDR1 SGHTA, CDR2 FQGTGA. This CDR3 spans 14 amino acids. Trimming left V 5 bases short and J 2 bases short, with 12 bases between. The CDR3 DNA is TGTGCCAGCAGCGAGGAGGACACTAACACTGAAGCTTTCTTT. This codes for CASSEEDTNTEAFF.

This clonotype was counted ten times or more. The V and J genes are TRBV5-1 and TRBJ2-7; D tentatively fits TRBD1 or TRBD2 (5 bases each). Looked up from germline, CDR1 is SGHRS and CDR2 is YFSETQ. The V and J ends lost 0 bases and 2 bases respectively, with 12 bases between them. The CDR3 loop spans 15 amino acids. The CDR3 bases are TGCGCCAGCAGCTTGGATGTACAGGAGGCCTACGAGCAGTACTTC. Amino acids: CASSLDVQEAYEQYF.

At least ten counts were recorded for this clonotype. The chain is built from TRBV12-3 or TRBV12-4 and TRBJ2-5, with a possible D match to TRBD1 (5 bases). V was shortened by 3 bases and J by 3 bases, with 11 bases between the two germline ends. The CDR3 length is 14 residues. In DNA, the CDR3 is TGTGCCAGCAGTTTTTCCCCAGGGAAAGAGACCCAGTACTTC. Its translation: CASSFSPGKETQYF.

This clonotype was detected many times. The CDR3, as DNA: TGTGCCAGCACCCCTTTTAGGGGGAACACTGAAGCTTTCTTT. Translation: CASTPFRGNTEAFF. The chain links TRBV6-2 or TRBV6-3 to TRBJ1-1; possible D gene TRBD1, 5 bases. The CDR3 spans 14 residues. Germline lookup yields CDR1 MNHEY and CDR2 SVGEGT. V gave up 7 bases and J gave up 1 base, with 13 bases separating them.

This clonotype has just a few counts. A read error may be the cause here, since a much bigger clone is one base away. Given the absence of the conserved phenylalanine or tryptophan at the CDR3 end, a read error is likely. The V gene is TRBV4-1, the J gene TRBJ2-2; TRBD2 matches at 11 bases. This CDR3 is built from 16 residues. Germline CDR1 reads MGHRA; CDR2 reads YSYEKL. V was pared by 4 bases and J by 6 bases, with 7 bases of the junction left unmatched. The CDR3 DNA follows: TGCGCCAGCAGCCTAACCTTAGCGGGAGGGGCCGGGGAGCTGTTTTCT. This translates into CASSLTLAGGAGELFS.

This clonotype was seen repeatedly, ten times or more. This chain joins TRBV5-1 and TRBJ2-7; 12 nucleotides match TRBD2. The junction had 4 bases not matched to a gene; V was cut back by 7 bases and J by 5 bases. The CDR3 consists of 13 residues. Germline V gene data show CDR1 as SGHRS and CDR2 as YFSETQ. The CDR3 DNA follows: TGCGCCAGCGCGGGACTAGCGGGTCACGAGCAGTACTTC. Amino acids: CASAGLAGHEQYF.

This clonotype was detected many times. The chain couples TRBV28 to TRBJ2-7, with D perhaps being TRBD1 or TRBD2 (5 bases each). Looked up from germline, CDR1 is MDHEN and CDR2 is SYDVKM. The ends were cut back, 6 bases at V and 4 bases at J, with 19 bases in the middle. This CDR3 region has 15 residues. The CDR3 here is CASSPGALKGYEQYF. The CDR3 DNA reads TGTGCCAGCAGCCCCGGGGCGCTAAAAGGTTACGAGCAGTACTTC.

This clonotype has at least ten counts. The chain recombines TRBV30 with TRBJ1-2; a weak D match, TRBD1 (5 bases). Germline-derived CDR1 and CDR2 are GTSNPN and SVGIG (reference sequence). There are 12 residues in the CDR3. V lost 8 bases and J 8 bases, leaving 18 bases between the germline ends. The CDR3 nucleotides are TGTGCCGGAACAGGACTAGGGAACGGCTACACCTTC. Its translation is CAGTGLGNGYTF.

The CDR3 protein is CASSSGATSTYEQYF. The DNA of the CDR3 is TGTGCCAGCAGTTCTGGTGCCACTAGTACCTACGAGCAGTACTTC. The chain carries TRBV6-5 and TRBJ2-7, with D perhaps TRBD2 (5 bases). Germline V CDR1 and CDR2: MNHEY, SVGAGI. V was trimmed by 4 bases and J by 2 bases, leaving 15 bases between them. This CDR3 spans 15 amino acids.

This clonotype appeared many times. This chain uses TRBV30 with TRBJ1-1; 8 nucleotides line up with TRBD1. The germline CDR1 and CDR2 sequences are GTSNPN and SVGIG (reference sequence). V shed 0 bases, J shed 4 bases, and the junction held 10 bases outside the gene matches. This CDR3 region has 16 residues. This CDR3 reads CAWSVRPTQGATEAFF. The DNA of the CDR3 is TGTGCCTGGAGTGTAAGACCCACGCAGGGGGCCACTGAAGCTTTCTTT.

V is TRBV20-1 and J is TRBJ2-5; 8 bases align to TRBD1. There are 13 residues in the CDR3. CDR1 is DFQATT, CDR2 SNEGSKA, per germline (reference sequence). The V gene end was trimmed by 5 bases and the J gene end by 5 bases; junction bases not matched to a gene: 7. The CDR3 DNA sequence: TGCAGTGCTCCCCAGGGGGCGCGGGAGACCCAGTACTTC. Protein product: CSAPQGARETQYF.

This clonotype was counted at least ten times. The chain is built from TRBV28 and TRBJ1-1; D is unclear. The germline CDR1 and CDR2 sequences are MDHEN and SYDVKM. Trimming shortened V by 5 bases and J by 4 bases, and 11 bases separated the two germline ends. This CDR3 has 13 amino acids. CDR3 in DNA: TGTGCCAGCAGTCCCGAATGGGGCACTGAAGCTTTCTTT. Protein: CASSPEWGTEAFF.

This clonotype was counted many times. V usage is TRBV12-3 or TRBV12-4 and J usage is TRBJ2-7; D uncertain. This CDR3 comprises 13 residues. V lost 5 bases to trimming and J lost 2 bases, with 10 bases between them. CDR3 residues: CASSPKIPYEQYF. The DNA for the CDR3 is TGTGCCAGCAGTCCAAAGATCCCCTACGAGCAGTACTTC.

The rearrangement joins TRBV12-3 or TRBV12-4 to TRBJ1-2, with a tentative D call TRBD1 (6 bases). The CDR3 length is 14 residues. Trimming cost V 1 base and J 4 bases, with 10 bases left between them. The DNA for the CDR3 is TGTGCCAGCAGTTTAGTTGGGGGGGCCTATGGCTACACCTTC. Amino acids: CASSLVGGAYGYTF.